Presented here are 18 T cell receptor beta chains from one specimen sequenced in a study of control samples from healthy donors and cancer patients. Only in-frame clones appear in the TCRdb table, and some are missing; sequencing was by immunoSEQ multiplex PCR. The sample gives under 150,000 clones, 89% of which show up once; roughly 5% is in the top ten. The sequenced material came from blood. All receptors derive from a man aged 25 to 40 in good health.

The rearrangement uses TRBV5-4 and TRBJ2-7; 7 positions agree with TRBD2. Germline assignment: CDR1 SGHNT and CDR2 YYREEE (reference sequence). V shed 4 bases and J 1 base; nucleotides not matched to a gene: 17. The CDR3 covers 18 residues. The CDR3 sequence is CASSPLGWEGPLSYEQYF. For the CDR3, the DNA is TGTGCCAGCAGCCCCCTCGGGTGGGAGGGCCCTCTTTCCTACGAGCAGTACTTC.

This rearrangement joins TRBV5-1 to TRBJ1-1; D might be TRBD1 (5 bases). CDR1 and CDR2 from the germline V gene are SGHRS and YFSETQ. This CDR3 comprises 14 residues. Trimming cost V 4 bases and J 0 bases, with 10 bases left between them. The CDR3 loop reads CASSKGEVNTEAFF. The CDR3 DNA reads TGCGCCAGCAGCAAAGGGGAGGTGAACACTGAAGCTTTCTTT.

In its sample, this clone was seen a few times. V usage is TRBV27 and J usage is TRBJ2-2, with TRBD2 as a possible D gene (6 bases). The CDR3 sequence is 19 residues long. In germline, CDR1 is MNHEY, CDR2 SMNVEV (reference sequence). Trimming left V 6 bases short and J 0 bases short, with 23 bases between. The CDR3 loop reads CASRMMWGEFQTNTGELFF. CDR3 DNA: TGTGCCAGCAGAATGATGTGGGGGGAATTTCAGACGAACACCGGGGAGCTGTTTTTT.

The chain is built from TRBV5-6 and TRBJ2-2, with D unclear. The CDR3 has 15 residues. V shed 4 bases and J shed 6 bases, with 16 bases lying between them. Looked up from germline, CDR1 is SGHDT and CDR2 is YYEEEE. CDR3 bases: TGTGCCAGCAGCCCAGACATGGACGCATCCGGGGAGCTGTTTTTT. Its protein product is CASSPDMDASGELFF.

The rearrangement links TRBV20-1 to TRBJ1-5; tentatively, D is TRBD1 (5 bases). CDR3 length: 16 residues. Trimming took off 3 bases at V and 3 bases at J, with 18 bases between the two ends. The germline V gene has CDR1 DFQATT and CDR2 SNEGSKA (reference sequence). The CDR3 reads CSASEGLPTHNQPQHF. CDR3 coding DNA: TGCAGTGCTAGTGAGGGACTCCCCACCCACAATCAGCCCCAGCATTTT.

In DNA, the CDR3 is TGTGCCAGCAGCTTAAGGGGCCCCACCTACGAGCAGTACTTC. Amino acids: CASSLRGPTYEQYF. The chain recombines TRBV7-3 with TRBJ2-7, with a possible D match to TRBD1 (5 bases). Looked up from germline, CDR1 is SGHTA and CDR2 is FQGTGA. V lost 1 base to trimming and J lost 2 bases, with 9 bases between them. The length of the CDR3 is 14 residues. Filled out from reference TRBV7-3 and TRBJ2-7, the complete variable domain reads GAGVSQTPSNKVTEKGKYVELRCDPISGHTALYWYRQSLGQGPEFLIYFQGTGAADDSGLPNDRFFAVRPEGSVSTLKIQRTERGDSAVYLCASSLRGPTYEQYFGPGTRLTVT.

The genes are TRBV11-2 and TRBJ2-7; 9 bases map to TRBD1. This CDR3 spans 14 amino acids. Germline V CDR1 and CDR2: SGHAT, FQNNGV. With V trimmed by 5 bases and J by 5 bases, 7 bases remained unmatched. In DNA, the CDR3 is TGTGCCAGCAGCCTCGGGACAGGGTACAACGAGCAGTACTTC. It yields the protein CASSLGTGYNEQYF.

This clone was found a few times. The chain employs TRBV4-3 and TRBJ1-5; unclear D gene. This CDR3 has 15 amino acids. Germline V CDR1 and CDR2: LGHNA, YSLEER. The V gene lost 0 bases and the J gene lost 1 base, with 7 bases spanning the gap. The DNA for the CDR3 is TGCGCCAGCAGCCAAGACACCAGGAGCAATCAGCCCCAGCATTTT. Translated, it gives CASSQDTRSNQPQHF.

The CDR3 loop is CAWSVIEEQFF. CDR3 sequence (DNA): TGTGCCTGGAGTGTAATAGAAGAGCAGTTCTTC. This sequence joins TRBV30 and TRBJ2-1; no clear D gene. V was pared by 0 bases and J by 10 bases, with 7 bases between. The CDR3 sequence is 11 residues long. Per germline, CDR1 GTSNPN and CDR2 SVGIG (reference sequence).

The chain links TRBV4-3 to TRBJ2-3, with 8 bases that match TRBD2. Germline trimming cut 0 bases from V and 0 bases from J; bases unmatched to any gene: 11. The CDR3 length is 19 residues. The germline CDR1 and CDR2 sequences are LGHNA and YSLEER. The chain's CDR3 is CASSQDPASGSASTDTQYF. The CDR3 nucleotides read TGCGCCAGCAGCCAAGATCCGGCAAGCGGGAGCGCTAGCACAGATACGCAGTATTTT.

As concerns this clone: An end of the junction differs from the germline gene, which may be a read error. The V call is TRBV7-9, the J call TRBJ1-1; no firm D call. The length of the CDR3 is 15 residues. Germline lookup yields CDR1 SEHNR and CDR2 FQNEAQ (reference sequence). The CDR3 DNA sequence: TGTGCCAGCAGCTTAGACTTAATAATCATCTCGAAGTGGGGCTTT. Amino acids: CASSLDLIIISKWGF.

The chain uses TRBV11-2 and TRBJ2-7; D gene ambiguous. The CDR3 extends over 18 amino acids. V gave up 4 bases and J gave up 0 bases, with 22 bases separating them. Germline CDR1 is SGHAT and CDR2 is FQNNGV. Here the CDR3 reads CASSSHLVDPRSSYEQYF. In DNA, the CDR3 is TGTGCCAGCAGCTCCCACCTTGTGGACCCCAGGAGCTCCTACGAGCAGTACTTC.

The sample holds one count of this clone. The chain uses TRBV3-1 (or the pseudogene TRBV3-2) and TRBJ1-2, with D possibly matching TRBD1 (5 bases). The germline CDR1 and CDR2 sequences are LGHDT and YNNKEL (reference sequence). The CDR3 runs 15 residues. Trimming removed 1 base from V and 3 bases from J, with 12 bases in between. The CDR3 coding sequence is TGTGCCAGCAGCCAAGGAGGCGGGACCCACTATGGCTACACCTTC. Protein product: CASSQGGGTHYGYTF.

The chain is built from TRBV18 and TRBJ2-1, with 10 positions matching TRBD2. Germline trimming cut 3 bases from V and 6 bases from J; bases unmatched to any gene: 5. The germline gives CDR1 KGHSH, CDR2 LQKENI. The CDR3 runs to 15 residues. The CDR3 is CASSPTSGTGNEQFF. In DNA, the CDR3 is TGTGCCAGCTCACCCACTAGCGGGACTGGCAATGAGCAGTTCTTC.

The chain recombines TRBV5-1 with TRBJ2-6; D is unresolved. Germline V gene data show CDR1 as SGHRS and CDR2 as YFSETQ. This CDR3 has 15 amino acids. V gave up 4 bases and J gave up 2 bases, with 10 bases separating them. CDR3 in amino acids: CASSLTATGANVLTF. The CDR3 DNA follows: TGCGCCAGCAGCCTGACGGCGACTGGGGCCAACGTCCTGACTTTC.

The V gene is TRBV24-1, the J gene TRBJ2-1, with D possibly TRBD1 on 7 matching bases. This CDR3 is 15 amino acids long. Between the trimmed V and J ends, which lost 3 bases and 6 bases, there was a span of 14 bases. CDR1 KGHDR and CDR2 SFDVKD come from the germline V gene. CDR3 loop: CATSDTRQGGNEQFF. The CDR3 DNA is TGTGCCACCAGTGATACCCGCCAGGGGGGCAATGAGCAGTTCTTC.

V and J are TRBV7-9 and TRBJ2-5, with 10 bases that match TRBD2. V gave up 3 bases and J gave up 4 bases; unmatched junction bases: 8. Germline V lookup: CDR1 SEHNR, CDR2 FQNEAQ (reference sequence). This CDR3 is built from 16 residues. In DNA form, the CDR3 reads TGTGCCAGCAGCTTCTTAGCGGGAGGAACGGGAGAGACCCAGTACTTC. Translated: CASSFLAGGTGETQYF.

The CDR3 coding sequence is TGTGCCAGCTCACCACCGGGGCAACGGGGAGCCGGGGAGCTGTTTTTT. Its protein product is CASSPPGQRGAGELFF. V gene TRBV18 combines with J gene TRBJ2-2; either TRBD1 or TRBD2 may supply D (5 bases each). The V end was cut by 0 bases, the J end by 6 bases, with 14 bases between. Germline assignment: CDR1 KGHSH and CDR2 LQKENI. The CDR3 loop spans 16 amino acids.